This note documents a single T cell receptor (beta chain) sequence. Between the trimmed V and J ends, which lost 4 bases and 4 bases, there was a span of 13 bases. CDR1 is SEHNR and CDR2 is FQNEAQ in the germline V gene (reference sequence). CDR3 length: 14 residues. Stated treatment: preoperative locoregional IRX-2 cytokine immunotherapy. This phase Ib study tested locoregional IRX-2 cytokine immunotherapy given before surgery. TCRdb's copy holds only in-frame clones and misses some; the assay was immunoSEQ multiplex PCR. The sample consists of tens of thousands of clones, approximately 95% of them appearing once. The data are from a study of preoperative IRX-2 immunotherapy in early breast cancer.

The sequencing here drew on tumor tissue, taken after IRX-2 immunotherapy. V is TRBV7-9 and J is TRBJ2-5, with D possibly called TRBD1 or TRBD2 (6 bases each). This TCR derives from a human donor with breast cancer. The CDR3 is CASSSYRGRETQYF. The CDR3, as DNA: TGTGCCAGCAGCTCCTACCGGGGGCGAGAGACCCAGTACTTC.